The clone carrying this T cell receptor (beta chain) occurred a few times. Its antigen is currently unknown. Germline CDR1 and CDR2: MNHEY and SVGAGI. This CDR3 has 14 residues. Trimming cost V 2 bases and J 0 bases, with 7 bases left between them. The data were taken from a study of T cells after yellow fever vaccination. At the level of the study: SMART-Seq v4 Ultra Low Input served to prepare low-cell-number fractions. Study-level results: The study re-detected most primary-vaccination clones after the booster (roughly 96% CD4, around 89% CD8). Few clonotypes appeared in both CD4 and CD8 compartments.

TCRdb re-derived calls from the 5' RACE reads in MiXCR, one entry per CDR3 protein. Among more than 350,000 distinct CDR3 sequences listed, under 14% were seen once. The V and J genes are TRBV6-5 and TRBJ1-2, with D uncertain. This clonotype was sampled from a man aged 18-30 years who received the YFV17D yellow fever vaccine. Source: PBMCs, taken on the day of the first yellow fever vaccination. The CDR3: CASSYRAANYGYTF. DNA for the CDR3: TGTGCCAGCAGTTACAGGGCGGCTAACTATGGCTACACCTTC.